The present TCR beta chain was sequenced within a study of cytomegalovirus exposure and HLA in healthy donors. Germline loops: CDR1 MNHEY, CDR2 SMNVEV (reference sequence). This CDR3 has 17 amino acids. V lost 6 bases, J lost 0 bases, and 19 bases lay in between. It was with 60 Vbeta and 13 Jbeta primers that the PCR ran. Some clones are missing from TCRdb's copy, which holds only in-frame ones; the method was immunoSEQ multiplex PCR. The sample shows 120,000 to 150,000 clones, roughly 80% of them seen only once. This clonotype was obtained from a female donor in good health and CMV-seronegative. Sequences were obtained from PBMCs. The rearrangement links TRBV27 to TRBJ2-3; D may be TRBD1 (6 bases). The CDR3, as DNA: TGTGCCAGCAGAGGCCGGACAGCCAGCCCTAGCACAGATACGCAGTATTTT. Translated, it gives CASRGRTASPSTDTQYF.